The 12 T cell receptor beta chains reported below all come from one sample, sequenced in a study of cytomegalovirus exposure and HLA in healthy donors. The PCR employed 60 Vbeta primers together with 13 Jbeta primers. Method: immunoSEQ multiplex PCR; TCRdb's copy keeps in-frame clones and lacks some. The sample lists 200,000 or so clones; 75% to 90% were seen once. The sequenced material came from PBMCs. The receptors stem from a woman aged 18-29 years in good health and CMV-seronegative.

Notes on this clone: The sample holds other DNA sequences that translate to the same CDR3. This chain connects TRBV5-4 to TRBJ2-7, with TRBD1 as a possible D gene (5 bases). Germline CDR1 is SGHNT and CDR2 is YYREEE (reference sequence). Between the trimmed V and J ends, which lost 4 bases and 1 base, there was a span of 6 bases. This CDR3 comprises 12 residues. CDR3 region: CASSPGSYEQYF. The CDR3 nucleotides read TGTGCCAGCAGCCCAGGGTCCTACGAGCAGTACTTC.

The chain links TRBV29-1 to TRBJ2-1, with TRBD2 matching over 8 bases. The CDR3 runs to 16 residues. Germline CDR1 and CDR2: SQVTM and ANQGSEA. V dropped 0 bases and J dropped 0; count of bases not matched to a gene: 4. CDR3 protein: CSVEDRGGNSYNEQFF. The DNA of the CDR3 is TGCAGCGTTGAAGATCGGGGGGGGAACTCCTACAATGAGCAGTTCTTC.

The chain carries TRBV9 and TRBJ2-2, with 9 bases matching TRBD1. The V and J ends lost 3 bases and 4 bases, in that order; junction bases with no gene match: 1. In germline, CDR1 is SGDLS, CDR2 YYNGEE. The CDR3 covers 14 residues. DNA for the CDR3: TGTGCCAGCAGCGGGGACAGGGTCACCGGGGAGCTGTTTTTT. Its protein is CASSGDRVTGELFF.

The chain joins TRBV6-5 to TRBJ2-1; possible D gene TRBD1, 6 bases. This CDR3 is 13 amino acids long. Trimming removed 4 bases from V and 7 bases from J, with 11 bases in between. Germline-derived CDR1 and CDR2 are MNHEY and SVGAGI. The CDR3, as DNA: TGTGCCAGCAGTTTACAGGGTCAAAATGAGCAGTTCTTC. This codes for CASSLQGQNEQFF.

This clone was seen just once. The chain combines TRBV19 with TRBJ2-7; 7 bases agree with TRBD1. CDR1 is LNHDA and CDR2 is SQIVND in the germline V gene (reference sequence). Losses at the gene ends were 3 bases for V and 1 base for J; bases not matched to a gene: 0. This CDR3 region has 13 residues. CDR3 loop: CASSMDRSYEQYF. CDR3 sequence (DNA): TGTGCCAGTAGTATGGACAGGTCCTACGAGCAGTACTTC.

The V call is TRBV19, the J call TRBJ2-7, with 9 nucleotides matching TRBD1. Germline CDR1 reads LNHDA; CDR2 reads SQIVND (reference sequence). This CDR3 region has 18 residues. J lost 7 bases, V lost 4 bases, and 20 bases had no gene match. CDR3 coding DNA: TGTGCCAGTAGTAGTCATCCGGGCTACAGGGGGCATCCTGTGGAGCAGTACTTC. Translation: CASSSHPGYRGHPVEQYF.

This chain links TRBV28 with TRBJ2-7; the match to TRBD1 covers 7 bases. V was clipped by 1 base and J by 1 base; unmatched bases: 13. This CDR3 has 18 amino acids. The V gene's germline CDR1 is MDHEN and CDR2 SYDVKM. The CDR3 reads CASSLSLYRQGESYEQYF. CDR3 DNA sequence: TGTGCCAGCAGTTTATCGCTTTACAGACAGGGAGAATCCTACGAGCAGTACTTC.

This CDR3 is CASSLSGRWKATEAFF. The CDR3 coding sequence is TGTGCCAGCAGCTTGTCTGGCAGGTGGAAGGCCACTGAAGCTTTCTTT. The chain combines TRBV5-6 with TRBJ1-1; D ambiguous. The CDR3 has 16 amino acids. Trimming removed 1 base at V and 4 bases at J, with 17 bases between. From germline, CDR1 is SGHDT and CDR2 YYEEEE.

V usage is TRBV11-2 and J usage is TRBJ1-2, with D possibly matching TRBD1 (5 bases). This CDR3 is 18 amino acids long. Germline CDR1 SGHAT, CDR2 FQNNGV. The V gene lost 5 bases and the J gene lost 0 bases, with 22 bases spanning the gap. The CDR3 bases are TGTGCCAGCAGCGCTGCAGGGTACTCCTACTTCTCTAACTATGGCTACACCTTC. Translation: CASSAAGYSYFSNYGYTF.

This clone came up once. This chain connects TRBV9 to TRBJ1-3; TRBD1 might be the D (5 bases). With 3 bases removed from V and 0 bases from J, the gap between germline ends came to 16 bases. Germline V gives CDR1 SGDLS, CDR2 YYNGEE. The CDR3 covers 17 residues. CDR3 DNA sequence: TGTGCCAGCAGCGCTAATCCCGACAGAGCCTCTGGAAACACCATATATTTT. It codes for CASSANPDRASGNTIYF. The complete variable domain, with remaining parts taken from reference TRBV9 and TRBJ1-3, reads DSGVTQTPKHLITATGQRVTLRCSPRSGDLSVYWYQQSLDQGLQFLIQYYNGEERAKGNILERFSAQQFPDLHSELNLSSLELGDSALYFCASSANPDRASGNTIYFGEGSWLTVV.

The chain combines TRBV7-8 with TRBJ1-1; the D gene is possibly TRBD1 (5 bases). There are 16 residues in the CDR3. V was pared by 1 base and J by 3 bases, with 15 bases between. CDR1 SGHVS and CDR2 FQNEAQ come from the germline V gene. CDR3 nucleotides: TGTGCCAGCAGCTTAGAGGGTTATAGACAGTACACTGAAGCTTTCTTT. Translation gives CASSLEGYRQYTEAFF.

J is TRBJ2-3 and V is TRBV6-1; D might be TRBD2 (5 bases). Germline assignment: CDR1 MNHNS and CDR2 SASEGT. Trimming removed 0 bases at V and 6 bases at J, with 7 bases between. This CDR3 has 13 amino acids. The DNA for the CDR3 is TGTGCCAGCAGTGAAGCAGGCGGGGATACGCAGTATTTT. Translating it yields CASSEAGGDTQYF.